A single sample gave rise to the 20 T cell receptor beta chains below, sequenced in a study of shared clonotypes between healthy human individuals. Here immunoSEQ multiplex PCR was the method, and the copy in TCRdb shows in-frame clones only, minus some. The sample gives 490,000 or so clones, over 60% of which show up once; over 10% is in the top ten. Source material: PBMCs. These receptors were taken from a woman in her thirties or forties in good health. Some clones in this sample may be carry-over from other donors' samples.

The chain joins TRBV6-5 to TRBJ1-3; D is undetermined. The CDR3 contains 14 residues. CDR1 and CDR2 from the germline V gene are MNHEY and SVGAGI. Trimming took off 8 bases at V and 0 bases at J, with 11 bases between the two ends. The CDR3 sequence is CASGFAGSGNTIYF. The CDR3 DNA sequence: TGTGCCAGCGGTTTCGCGGGCTCTGGAAACACCATATATTTT.

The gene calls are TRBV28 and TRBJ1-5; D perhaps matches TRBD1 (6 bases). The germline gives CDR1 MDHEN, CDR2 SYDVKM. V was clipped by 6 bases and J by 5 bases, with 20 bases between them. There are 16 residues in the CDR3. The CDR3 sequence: CASSSLGGGLYQPQHF. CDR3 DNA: TGTGCCAGCAGCTCCCTCGGCGGGGGGCTCTATCAGCCCCAGCATTTT.

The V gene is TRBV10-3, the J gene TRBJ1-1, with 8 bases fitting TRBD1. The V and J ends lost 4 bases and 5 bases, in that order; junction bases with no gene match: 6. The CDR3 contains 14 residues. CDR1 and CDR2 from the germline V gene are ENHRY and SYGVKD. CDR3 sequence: CAISADRGGTEAFF. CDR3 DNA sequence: TGTGCCATCAGTGCCGACAGGGGCGGAACTGAAGCTTTCTTT.

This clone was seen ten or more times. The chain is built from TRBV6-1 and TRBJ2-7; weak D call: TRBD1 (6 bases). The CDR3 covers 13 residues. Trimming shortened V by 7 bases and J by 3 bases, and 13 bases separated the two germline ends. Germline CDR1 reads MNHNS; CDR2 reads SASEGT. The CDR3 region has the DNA TGTGCCAGCAACCTAGACAGGATCTACGAGCAGTACTTC. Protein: CASNLDRIYEQYF.

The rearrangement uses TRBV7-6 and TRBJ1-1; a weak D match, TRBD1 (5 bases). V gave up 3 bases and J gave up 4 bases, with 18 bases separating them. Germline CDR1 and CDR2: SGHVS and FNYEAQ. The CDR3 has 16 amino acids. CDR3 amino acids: CASSFSGVQGGTEAFF. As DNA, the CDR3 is TGTGCCAGCAGCTTTAGCGGTGTGCAGGGAGGCACTGAAGCTTTCTTT.

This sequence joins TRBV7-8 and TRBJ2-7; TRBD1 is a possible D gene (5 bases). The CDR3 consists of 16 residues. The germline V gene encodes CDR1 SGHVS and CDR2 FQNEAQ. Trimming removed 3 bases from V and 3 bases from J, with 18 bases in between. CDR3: CASSFRAGPSLYEQYF. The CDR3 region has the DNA TGTGCCAGCAGCTTTAGAGCAGGGCCCAGCCTCTACGAGCAGTACTTC.

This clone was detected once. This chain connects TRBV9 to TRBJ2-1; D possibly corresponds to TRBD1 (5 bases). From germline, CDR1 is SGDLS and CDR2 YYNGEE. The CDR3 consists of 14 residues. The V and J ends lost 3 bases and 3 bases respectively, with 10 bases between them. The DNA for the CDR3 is TGTGCCAGCAGCGGGACCAGGGACTACAATGAGCAGTTCTTC. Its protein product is CASSGTRDYNEQFF. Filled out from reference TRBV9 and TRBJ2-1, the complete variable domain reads DSGVTQTPKHLITATGQRVTLRCSPRSGDLSVYWYQQSLDQGLQFLIQYYNGEERAKGNILERFSAQQFPDLHSELNLSSLELGDSALYFCASSGTRDYNEQFFGPGTRLTVL.

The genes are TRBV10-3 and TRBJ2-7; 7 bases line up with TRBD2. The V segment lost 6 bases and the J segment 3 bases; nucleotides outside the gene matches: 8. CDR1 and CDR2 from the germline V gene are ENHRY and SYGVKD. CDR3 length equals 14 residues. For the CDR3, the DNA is TGTGCCATCAGGTCGAGCGGGAACGACTACGAGCAGTACTTC. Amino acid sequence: CAIRSSGNDYEQYF.

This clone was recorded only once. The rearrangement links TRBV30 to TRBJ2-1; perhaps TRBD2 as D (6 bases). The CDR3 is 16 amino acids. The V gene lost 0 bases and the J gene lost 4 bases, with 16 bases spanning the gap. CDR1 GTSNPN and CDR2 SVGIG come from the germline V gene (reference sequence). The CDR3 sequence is CAWSVGSGSLYNEQFF. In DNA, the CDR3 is TGTGCCTGGAGTGTGGGTTCCGGGAGCCTATACAATGAGCAGTTCTTC.

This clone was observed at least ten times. DNA of the CDR3: TGTGCCTGGAGTTTCAGGAACACTGAAGCTTTCTTT. Translated, it gives CAWSFRNTEAFF. The rearrangement links TRBV30 to TRBJ1-1; D is uncertain. The V gene lost 2 bases and the J gene lost 1 base, with 5 bases spanning the gap. Germline V gives CDR1 GTSNPN, CDR2 SVGIG (reference sequence). CDR3 length: 12 amino acids.

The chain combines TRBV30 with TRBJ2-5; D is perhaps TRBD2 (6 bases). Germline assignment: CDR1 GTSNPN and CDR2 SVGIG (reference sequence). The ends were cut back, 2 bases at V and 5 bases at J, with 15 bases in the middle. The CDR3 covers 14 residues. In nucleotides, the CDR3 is TGTGCCTGGAGTTCCGGGGGTAGGGTTGAGACCCAGTACTTC. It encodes CAWSSGGRVETQYF.

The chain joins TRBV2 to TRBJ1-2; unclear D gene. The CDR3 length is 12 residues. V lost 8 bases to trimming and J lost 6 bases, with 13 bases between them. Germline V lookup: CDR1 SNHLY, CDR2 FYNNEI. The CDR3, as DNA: TGTGCCAGCGGGTTGTATCGAGATGGCTACACCTTC. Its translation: CASGLYRDGYTF.

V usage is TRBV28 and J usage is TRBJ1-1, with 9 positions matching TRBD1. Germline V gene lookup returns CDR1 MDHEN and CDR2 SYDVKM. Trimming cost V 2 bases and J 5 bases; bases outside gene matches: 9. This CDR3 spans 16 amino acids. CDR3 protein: CASSLRRGTGLTEAFF. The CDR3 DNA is TGTGCCAGCAGTTTAAGGCGGGGGACAGGGCTTACTGAAGCTTTCTTT.

CDR3 DNA sequence: TGTGCCAGCAGTGAAGGGCCAGTCAGGCAGCCCCAGCATTTT. As protein: CASSEGPVRQPQHF. V and J are TRBV6-1 and TRBJ1-5; no clear D. CDR3 length: 14 residues. V dropped 1 base and J dropped 7 bases, with 11 bases sitting between them. Germline loops: CDR1 MNHNS, CDR2 SASEGT.

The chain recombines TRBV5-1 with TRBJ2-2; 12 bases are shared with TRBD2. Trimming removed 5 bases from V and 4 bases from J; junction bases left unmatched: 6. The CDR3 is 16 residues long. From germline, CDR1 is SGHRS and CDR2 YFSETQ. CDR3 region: CASSSGTSGLTGELFF. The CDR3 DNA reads TGCGCCAGCAGTTCCGGGACTAGCGGGCTCACCGGGGAGCTGTTTTTT.

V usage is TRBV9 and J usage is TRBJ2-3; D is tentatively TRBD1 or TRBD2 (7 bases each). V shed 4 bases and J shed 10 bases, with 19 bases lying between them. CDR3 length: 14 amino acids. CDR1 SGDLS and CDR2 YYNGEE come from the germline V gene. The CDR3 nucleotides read TGTGCCAGCAGCCGGGGGGTAAGACAGGGTTCGCAGTATTTT. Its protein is CASSRGVRQGSQYF.

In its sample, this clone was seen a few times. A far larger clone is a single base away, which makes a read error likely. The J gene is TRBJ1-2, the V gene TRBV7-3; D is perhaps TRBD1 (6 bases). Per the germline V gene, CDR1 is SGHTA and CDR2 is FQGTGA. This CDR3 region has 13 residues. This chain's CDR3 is CASSANRDGGCTF. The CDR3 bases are TGTGCCAGCAGCGCTAACAGGGATGGTGGCTGCACCTTC.

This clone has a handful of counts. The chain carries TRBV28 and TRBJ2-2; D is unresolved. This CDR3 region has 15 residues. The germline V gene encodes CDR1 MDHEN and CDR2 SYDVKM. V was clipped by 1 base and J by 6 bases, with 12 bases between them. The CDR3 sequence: CASSLFSGYAGELFF. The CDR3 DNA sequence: TGTGCCAGCAGTTTATTTTCCGGGTACGCCGGGGAGCTGTTTTTT. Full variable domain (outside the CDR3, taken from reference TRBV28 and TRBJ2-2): DVKVTQSSRYLVKRTGEKVFLECVQDMDHENMFWYRQDPGLGLRLIYFSYDVKMKEKGDIPEGYSVSREKKERFSLILESASTNQTSMYLCASSLFSGYAGELFFGEGSRLTVL.

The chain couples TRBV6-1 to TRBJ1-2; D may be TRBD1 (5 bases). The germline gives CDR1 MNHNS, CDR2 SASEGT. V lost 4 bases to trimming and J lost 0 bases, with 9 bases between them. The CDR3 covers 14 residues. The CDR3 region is CASSGRVSNYGYTF. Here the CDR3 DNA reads TGTGCCAGCAGTGGCAGGGTATCTAACTATGGCTACACCTTC.

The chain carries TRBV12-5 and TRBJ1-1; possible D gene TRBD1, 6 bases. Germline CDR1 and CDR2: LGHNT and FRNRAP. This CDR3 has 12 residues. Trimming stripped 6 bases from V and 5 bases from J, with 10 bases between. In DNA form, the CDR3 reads TGTGCTAGTGGGTCACAGGGAACTGAAGCTTTCTTT. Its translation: CASGSQGTEAFF.